The sequence of this TCR beta chain was determined in a study of T-cell memory formation after mild COVID-19. Germline V gene sequence: CDR1 MGHRA, CDR2 YSYEKL. The J segment lost 4 bases and the V segment lost 1 base, leaving 1 base of the junction unmatched. The CDR3 is made up of 17 amino acids. The sample holds many counts of this clonotype. The TCR alpha and TCR beta cDNA libraries, bearing sample barcodes and UMIs, were generated by 5'RACE using constant-segment primers. TCRdb itself ran the 5' RACE reads through MiXCR, one entry per CDR3 protein. This repertoire shows around 300,000 distinct CDR3 sequences, roughly an eighth found once; its top ten account for about a fifth.

This TCR was recovered from a man younger than 30 who had mild COVID-19 (a few samples of this study predate the infection). Cell type and time point are not known. Input material: PBMCs or a T cell subset sorted from them (not recorded which). The V and J genes are TRBV4-1 and TRBJ2-2; TRBD2 aligns across 15 bases. As DNA, the CDR3 is TGCGCCAGCAGCCAAGGGGGACTAGCGGGGGGCACCGGGGAGCTGTTTTTT. Translation: CASSQGGLAGGTGELFF.